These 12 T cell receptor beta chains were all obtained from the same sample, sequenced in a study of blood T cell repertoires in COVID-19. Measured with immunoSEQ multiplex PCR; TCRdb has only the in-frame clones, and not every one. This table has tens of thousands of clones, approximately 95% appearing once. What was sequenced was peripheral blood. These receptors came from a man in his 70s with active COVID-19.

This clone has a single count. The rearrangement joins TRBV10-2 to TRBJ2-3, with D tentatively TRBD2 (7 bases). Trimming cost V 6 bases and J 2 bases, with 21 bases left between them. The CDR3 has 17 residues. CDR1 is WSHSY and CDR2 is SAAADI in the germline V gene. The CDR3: CASRGPGGGSFTDTQYF. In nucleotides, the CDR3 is TGCGCCAGCAGAGGCCCTGGGGGGGGCTCCTTCACAGATACGCAGTATTTT.

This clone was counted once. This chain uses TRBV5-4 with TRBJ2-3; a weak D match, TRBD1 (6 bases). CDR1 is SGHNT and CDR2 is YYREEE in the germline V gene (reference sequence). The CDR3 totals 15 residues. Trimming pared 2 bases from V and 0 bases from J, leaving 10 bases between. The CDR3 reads CASSLQGSSTDTQYF. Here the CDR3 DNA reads TGTGCCAGCAGCTTACAGGGAAGTAGCACAGATACGCAGTATTTT.

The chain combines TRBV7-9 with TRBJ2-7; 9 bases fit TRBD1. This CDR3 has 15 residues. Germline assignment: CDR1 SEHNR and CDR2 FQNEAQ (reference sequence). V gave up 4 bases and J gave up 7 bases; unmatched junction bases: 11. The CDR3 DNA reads TGTGCCAGCAGCTGGGGACAGGGTCTGATTGCGGAGCAGTACTTC. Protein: CASSWGQGLIAEQYF. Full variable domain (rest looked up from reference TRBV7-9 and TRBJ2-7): DTGVSQNPRHKITKRGQNVTFRCDPISEHNRLYWYRQTLGQGPEFLTYFQNEAQLEKSRLLSDRFSAERPKGSFSTLEIQRTEQGDSAMYLCASSWGQGLIAEQYFGPGTRLTVT.

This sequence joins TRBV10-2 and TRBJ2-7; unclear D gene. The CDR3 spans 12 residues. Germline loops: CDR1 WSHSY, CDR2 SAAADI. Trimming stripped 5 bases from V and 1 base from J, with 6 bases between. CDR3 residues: CASSNSSYEQYV. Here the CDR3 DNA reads TGCGCCAGCAGTAACAGTTCCTACGAGCAGTACGTC.

DNA of the CDR3: TGCAGCGTTGAAGGGGGCCCCAAACTAAAAAAAAACATTCAGTACTTC. As protein: CSVEGGPKLKKNIQYF. The V call is TRBV29-1, the J call TRBJ2-4; D is possibly TRBD1 (5 bases). The CDR3 has 16 residues. The V end lost 1 base, the J end lost 4 bases, and 17 bases lay between the germline ends. Germline lookup yields CDR1 SQVTM and CDR2 ANQGSEA.

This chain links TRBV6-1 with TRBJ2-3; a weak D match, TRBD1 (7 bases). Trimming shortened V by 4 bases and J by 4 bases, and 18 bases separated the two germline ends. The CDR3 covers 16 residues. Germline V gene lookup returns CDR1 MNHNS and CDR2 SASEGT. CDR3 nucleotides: TGTGCCAGCAGTGTTCGGCCAGGGGGGCCGGCAGATACGCAGTATTTT. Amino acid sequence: CASSVRPGGPADTQYF.

The CDR3 sequence is CASSTTGGVIAGYTF. DNA of the CDR3: TGTGCCAGTAGTACGACAGGGGGCGTTATAGCTGGCTACACCTTC. This sequence joins TRBV19 and TRBJ1-2, with 10 bases fitting TRBD1. In germline, CDR1 is LNHDA, CDR2 SQIVND (reference sequence). Trimming removed 4 bases from V and 7 bases from J; junction bases left unmatched: 9. This CDR3 region has 15 residues.

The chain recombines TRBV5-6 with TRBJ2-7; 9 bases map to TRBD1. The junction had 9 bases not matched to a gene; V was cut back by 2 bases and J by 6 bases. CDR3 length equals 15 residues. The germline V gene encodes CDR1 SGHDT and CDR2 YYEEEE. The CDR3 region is CASSLIGQGFFEQYF. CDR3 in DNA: TGTGCCAGCAGCTTAATCGGACAGGGGTTTTTCGAGCAGTACTTC.

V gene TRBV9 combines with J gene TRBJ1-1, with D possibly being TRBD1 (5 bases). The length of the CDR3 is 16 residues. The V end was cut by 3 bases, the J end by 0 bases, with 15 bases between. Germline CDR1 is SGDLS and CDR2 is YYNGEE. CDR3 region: CASSARGERMNTEAFF. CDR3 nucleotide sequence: TGTGCCAGCAGCGCCCGGGGGGAGCGCATGAACACTGAAGCTTTCTTT.

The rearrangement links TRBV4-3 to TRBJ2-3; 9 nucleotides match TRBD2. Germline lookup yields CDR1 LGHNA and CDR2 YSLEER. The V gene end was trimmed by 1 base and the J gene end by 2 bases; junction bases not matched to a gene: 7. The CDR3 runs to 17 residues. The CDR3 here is CASSQGPSGADTDTQYF. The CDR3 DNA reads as TGCGCCAGCAGCCAAGGTCCTAGCGGGGCTGACACAGATACGCAGTATTTT.

CDR3 coding DNA: TGTGCCAGTTCCCTCGACAGCGCCCCTCCGGACGTC. Translated: CASSLDSAPPDV. This rearrangement joins TRBV2 to TRBJ2-7, with TRBD1 as a possible D gene (5 bases). This CDR3 is built from 12 residues. In germline, CDR1 is SNHLY, CDR2 FYNNEI.

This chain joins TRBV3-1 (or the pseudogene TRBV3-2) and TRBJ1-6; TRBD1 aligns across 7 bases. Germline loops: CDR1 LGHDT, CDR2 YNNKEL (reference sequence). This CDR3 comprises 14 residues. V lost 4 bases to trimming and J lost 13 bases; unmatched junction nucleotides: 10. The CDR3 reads CASSRQGAVSPLHF. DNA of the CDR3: TGTGCCAGCAGCCGACAGGGAGCGGTCTCCCCCCTCCACTTT.